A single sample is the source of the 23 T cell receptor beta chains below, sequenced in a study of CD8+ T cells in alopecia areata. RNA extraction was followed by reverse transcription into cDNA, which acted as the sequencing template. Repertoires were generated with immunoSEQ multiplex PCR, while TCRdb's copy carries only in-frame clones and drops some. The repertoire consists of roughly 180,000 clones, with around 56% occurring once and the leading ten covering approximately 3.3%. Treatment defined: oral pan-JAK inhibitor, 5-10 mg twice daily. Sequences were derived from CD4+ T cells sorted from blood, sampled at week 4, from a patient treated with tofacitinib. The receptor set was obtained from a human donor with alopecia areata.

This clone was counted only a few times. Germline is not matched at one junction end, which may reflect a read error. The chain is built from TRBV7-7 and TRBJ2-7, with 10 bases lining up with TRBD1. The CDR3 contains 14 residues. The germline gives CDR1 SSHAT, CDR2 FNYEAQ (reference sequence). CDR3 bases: TGTGCTAGCAGCCACGGGACAGGGGACTACGAGCAGTACTTC. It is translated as CASSHGTGDYEQYF. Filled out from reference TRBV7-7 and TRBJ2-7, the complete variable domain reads GAGVSQSPRYKVTKRGQDVTLRCDPISSHATLYWYQQALGQGPEFLTYFNYEAQPDKSGLPSDRFSAERPEGSISTLTIQRTEQRDSAMYRCASSHGTGDYEQYFGPGTRLTVT.

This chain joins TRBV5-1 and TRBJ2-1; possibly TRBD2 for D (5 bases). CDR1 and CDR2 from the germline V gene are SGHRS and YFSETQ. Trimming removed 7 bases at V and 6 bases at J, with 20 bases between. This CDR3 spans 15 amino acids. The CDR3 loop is CASSRGLGAFNEQFF. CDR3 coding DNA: TGCGCCAGCTCTAGAGGCCTGGGAGCTTTCAATGAGCAGTTCTTC.

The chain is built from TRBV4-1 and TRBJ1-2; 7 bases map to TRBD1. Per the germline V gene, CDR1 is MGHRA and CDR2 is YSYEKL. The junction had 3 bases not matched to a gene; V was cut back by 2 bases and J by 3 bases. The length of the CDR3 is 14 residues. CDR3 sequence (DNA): TGCGCCAGCAGCCAACCCGACAGGGACTATGGCTACACCTTC. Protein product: CASSQPDRDYGYTF.

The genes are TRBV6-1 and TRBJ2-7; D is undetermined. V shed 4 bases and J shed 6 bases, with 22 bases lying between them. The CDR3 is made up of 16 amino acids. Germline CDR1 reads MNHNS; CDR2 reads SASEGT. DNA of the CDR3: TGTGCCAGCAGTGGGTTAACGTGGGTGATTGCCTCCGAGCAGTACTTC. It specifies CASSGLTWVIASEQYF.

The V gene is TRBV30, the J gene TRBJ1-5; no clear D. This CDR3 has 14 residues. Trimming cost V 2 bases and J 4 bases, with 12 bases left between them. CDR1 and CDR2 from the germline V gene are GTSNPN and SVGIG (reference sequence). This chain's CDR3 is CAWSSFKGNQPQHF. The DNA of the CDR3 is TGTGCCTGGAGTTCCTTCAAGGGTAATCAGCCCCAGCATTTT.

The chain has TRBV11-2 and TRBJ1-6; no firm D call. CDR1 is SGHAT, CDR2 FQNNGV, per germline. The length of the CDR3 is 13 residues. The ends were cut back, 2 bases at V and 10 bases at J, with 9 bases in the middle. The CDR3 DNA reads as TGTGCCAGCAGCTTAAAAACGGGGTCACCCCTCCACTTT. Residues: CASSLKTGSPLHF.

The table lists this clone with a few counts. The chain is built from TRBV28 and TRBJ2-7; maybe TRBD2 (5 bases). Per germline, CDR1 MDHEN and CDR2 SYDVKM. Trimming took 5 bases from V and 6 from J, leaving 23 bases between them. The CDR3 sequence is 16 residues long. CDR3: CASSPIPGISAAEQYF. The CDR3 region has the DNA TGTGCCAGCAGTCCAATCCCGGGGATTTCAGCGGCCGAGCAGTACTTC.

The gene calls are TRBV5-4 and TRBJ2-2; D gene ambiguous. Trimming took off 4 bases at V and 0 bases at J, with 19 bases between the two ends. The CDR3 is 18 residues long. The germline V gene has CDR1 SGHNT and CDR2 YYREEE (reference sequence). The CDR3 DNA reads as TGTGCCAGCAGCCCGTCAGTTTTGGAGTCGGCGAACACCGGGGAGCTGTTTTTT. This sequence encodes CASSPSVLESANTGELFF.

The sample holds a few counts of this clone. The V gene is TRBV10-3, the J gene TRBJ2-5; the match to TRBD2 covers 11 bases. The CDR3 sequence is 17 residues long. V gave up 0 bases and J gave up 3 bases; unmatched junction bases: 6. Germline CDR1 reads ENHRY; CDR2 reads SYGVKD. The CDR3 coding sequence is TGTGCCATCAGTGAGTCGATCTTAGCGGGGGGGAAAGAGACCCAGTACTTC. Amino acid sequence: CAISESILAGGKETQYF.

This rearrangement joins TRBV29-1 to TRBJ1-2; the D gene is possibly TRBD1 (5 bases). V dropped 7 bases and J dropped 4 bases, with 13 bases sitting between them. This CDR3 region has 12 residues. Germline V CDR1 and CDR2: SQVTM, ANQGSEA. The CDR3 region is CSGLQGVYGYTF. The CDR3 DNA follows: TGCAGCGGACTTCAGGGTGTCTATGGCTACACCTTC.

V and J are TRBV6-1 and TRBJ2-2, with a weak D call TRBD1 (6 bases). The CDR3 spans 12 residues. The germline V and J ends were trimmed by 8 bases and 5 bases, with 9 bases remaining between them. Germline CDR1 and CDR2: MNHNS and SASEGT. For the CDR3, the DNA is TGTGCCAGCCTTAGGGGGACCGGGGAGCTGTTTTTT. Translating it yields CASLRGTGELFF.

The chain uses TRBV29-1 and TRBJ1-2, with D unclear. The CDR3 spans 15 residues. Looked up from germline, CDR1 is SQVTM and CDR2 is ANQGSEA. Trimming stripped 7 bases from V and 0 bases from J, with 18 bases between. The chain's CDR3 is CSAQKGGPTNYGYTF. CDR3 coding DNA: TGCAGCGCTCAGAAAGGCGGACCAACTAACTATGGCTACACCTTC.

The CDR3 DNA reads as TGTGCCAGCAGTCGGGACCCGAGAGATGGCTACACCTTC. Amino acid sequence: CASSRDPRDGYTF. The chain links TRBV2 to TRBJ1-2; D is possibly TRBD1 (5 bases). The CDR3 sequence is 13 residues long. Germline V gene data show CDR1 as SNHLY and CDR2 as FYNNEI. With 5 bases removed from V and 6 bases from J, the gap between germline ends came to 13 bases.

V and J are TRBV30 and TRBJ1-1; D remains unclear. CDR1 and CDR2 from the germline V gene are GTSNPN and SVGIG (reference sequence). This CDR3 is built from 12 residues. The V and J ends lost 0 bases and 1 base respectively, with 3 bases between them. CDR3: CAWSVWNTEAFF. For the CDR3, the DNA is TGTGCCTGGAGTGTTTGGAACACTGAAGCTTTCTTT.

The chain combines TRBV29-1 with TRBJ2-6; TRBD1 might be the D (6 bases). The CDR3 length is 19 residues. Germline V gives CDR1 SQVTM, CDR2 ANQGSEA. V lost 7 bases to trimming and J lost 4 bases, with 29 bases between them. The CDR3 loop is CSAVSRNWDGTGGANVLTF. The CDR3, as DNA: TGCAGCGCCGTATCGCGGAACTGGGACGGAACAGGGGGGGCCAACGTCCTGACTTTC.

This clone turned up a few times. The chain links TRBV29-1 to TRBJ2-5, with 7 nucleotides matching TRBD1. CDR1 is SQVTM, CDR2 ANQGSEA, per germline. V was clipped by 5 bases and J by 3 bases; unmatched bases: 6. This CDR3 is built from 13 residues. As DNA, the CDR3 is TGCAGCGTTCCGGGGACAGACGAAGAGACCCAGTACTTC. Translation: CSVPGTDEETQYF.

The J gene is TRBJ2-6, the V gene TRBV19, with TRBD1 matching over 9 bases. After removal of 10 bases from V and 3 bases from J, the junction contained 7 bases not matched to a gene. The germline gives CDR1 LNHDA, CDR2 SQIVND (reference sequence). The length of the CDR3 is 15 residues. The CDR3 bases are TGTGCCACCGCACAGGGGGCACGTGGGGCCAACGTCCTGACTTTC. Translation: CATAQGARGANVLTF.

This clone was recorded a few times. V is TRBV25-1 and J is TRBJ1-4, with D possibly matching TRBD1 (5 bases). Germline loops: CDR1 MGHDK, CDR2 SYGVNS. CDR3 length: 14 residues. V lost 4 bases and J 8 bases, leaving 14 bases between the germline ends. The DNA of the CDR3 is TGTGCCAGCAGTGTTGGGGCCCGTCGCGAAAAACTGTTTTTT. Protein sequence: CASSVGARREKLFF.

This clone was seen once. CDR3 nucleotides: TGCGCCAGCAGCGTCACTAACGCAGGGGGAGGTGGCTACACCTTC. This translates into CASSVTNAGGGGYTF. The chain has TRBV4-1 and TRBJ1-2, with 7 bases matching TRBD1. V gave up 5 bases and J gave up 7 bases; unmatched junction bases: 13. Germline CDR1 is MGHRA and CDR2 is YSYEKL. The CDR3 is 15 residues long.

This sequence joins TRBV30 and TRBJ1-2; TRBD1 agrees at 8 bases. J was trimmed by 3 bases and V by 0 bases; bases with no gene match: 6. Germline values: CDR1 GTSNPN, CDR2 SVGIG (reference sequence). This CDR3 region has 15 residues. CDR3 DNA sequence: TGTGCCTGGAGTGTCCCAGGGGGCAGCTACTATGGCTACACCTTC. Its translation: CAWSVPGGSYYGYTF. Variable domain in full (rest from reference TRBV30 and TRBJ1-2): SQTIHQWPATLVQPVGSPLSLECTVEGTSNPNLYWYRQAAGRGLQLLFYSVGIGQISSEVPQNLSASRPQDRQFILSSKKLLLSDSGFYLCAWSVPGGSYYGYTFGSGTRLTVV.

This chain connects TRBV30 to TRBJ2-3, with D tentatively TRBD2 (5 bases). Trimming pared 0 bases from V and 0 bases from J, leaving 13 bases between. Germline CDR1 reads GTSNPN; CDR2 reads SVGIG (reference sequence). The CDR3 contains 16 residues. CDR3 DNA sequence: TGTGCCTGGAGTGTAGGACTCAGCCCTAGCACAGATACGCAGTATTTT. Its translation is CAWSVGLSPSTDTQYF.

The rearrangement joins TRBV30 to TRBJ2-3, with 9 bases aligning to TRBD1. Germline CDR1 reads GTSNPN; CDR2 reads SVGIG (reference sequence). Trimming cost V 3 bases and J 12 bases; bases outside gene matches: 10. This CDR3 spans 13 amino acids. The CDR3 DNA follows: TGTGCCTGGAGGACTCTAACAGGGGGCTCCCAGTATTTT. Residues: CAWRTLTGGSQYF.

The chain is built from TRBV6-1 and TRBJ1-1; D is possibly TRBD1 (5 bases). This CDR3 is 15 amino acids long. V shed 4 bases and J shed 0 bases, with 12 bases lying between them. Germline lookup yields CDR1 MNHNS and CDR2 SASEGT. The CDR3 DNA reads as TGTGCCAGCAGTGCATCAGGGCGGTTGAACACTGAAGCTTTCTTT. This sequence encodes CASSASGRLNTEAFF.